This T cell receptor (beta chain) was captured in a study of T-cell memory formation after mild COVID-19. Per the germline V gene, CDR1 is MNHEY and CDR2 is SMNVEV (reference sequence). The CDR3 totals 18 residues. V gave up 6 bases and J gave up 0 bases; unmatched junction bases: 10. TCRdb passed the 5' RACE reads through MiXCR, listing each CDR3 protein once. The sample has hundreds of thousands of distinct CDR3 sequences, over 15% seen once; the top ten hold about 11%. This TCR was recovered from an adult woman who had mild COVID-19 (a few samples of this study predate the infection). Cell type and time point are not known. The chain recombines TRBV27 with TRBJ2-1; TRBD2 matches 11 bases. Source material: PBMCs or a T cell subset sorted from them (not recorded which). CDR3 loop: CASSRFVAGGGSYNEQFF. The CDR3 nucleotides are TGTGCCAGCAGCCGATTTGTAGCGGGAGGGGGCTCCTACAATGAGCAGTTCTTC.